The sequence of this T cell receptor beta chain was determined in a study of beta chain features in type 1 diabetes. Study-level points and caveats: Type 1 diabetes patients showed a moderate but significant shortening of TCRB CDR3s in all four CD4+ subsets. Researchers could not determine here whether HLA type influences TCRB rearrangement.

Sorting produced populations that all topped 95% purity. The CDR3 is 17 residues long. Per germline, CDR1 LGHNA and CDR2 YSLEER. Germline trimming cut 1 base from V and 0 bases from J; bases unmatched to any gene: 5. This clone was counted between two and nine times. Antigen unknown. The study reverse transcribed the entire isolated RNA, so it sequenced expressed TCRB transcripts. Sequenced by immunoSEQ multiplex PCR; TCRdb stores in-frame clones only, minus some. This table holds hundreds of thousands of clones, roughly an eighth found once. The rearrangement joins TRBV4-3 to TRBJ2-3, with TRBD2 matching 9 bases. This TCR came from a man between 18 and 35 years old with type 1 diabetes. Material: naive CD4+ T cells from blood. CDR3 nucleotides: TGCGCCAGCAGCCAAGTAGCGGGGGCACTTAGCACAGATACGCAGTATTTT. Translated, it gives CASSQVAGALSTDTQYF.